The subject of this entry is one TCR beta chain. The germline V gene has CDR1 SQVTM and CDR2 ANQGSEA. CDR3 length: 13 residues. Trimming removed 6 bases from V and 1 base from J, with 10 bases in between. The sample originates from a study of T cell responses to AZD1222 COVID-19 vaccine. Libraries were prepared by immunoSEQ multiplex PCR; TCRdb keeps only in-frame clonotypes and omits some of them. The sample has about 170,000 clones; around nine tenths are singletons. The sequencing here drew on peripheral blood, taken on day 0 of AZD1222 vaccination. V gene TRBV29-1 combines with J gene TRBJ1-5; weak D call: TRBD1 (6 bases). The receptor was derived from an adult in good health. CDR3 region: CSVGGGSNQPQHF. CDR3 DNA sequence: TGCAGCGTAGGGGGAGGGAGCAATCAGCCCCAGCATTTT.